This T cell receptor beta chain emerged from a study of cytomegalovirus exposure and HLA in healthy donors. Background on the study: Researchers previously reported finding roughly 120 million unique TCR beta sequences from about 179 million T cells. Findings and caveats of the study: In an earlier analysis, in roughly 580 donors, most V segments appeared productive either ~87% or ~30% of the time. Later work found that TCR association rates differed between HLA loci; DRB1 had the most and HLA-C the fewest. Presence/absence comparisons presumed near-even sequencing depth among donors.

The CDR3 is made up of 13 amino acids. The germline V gene encodes CDR1 WSHSY and CDR2 SAAADI. V gave up 6 bases and J gave up 3 bases, with 11 bases separating them. The PCR ran on 60 Vbeta and 13 Jbeta primers. Using immunoSEQ multiplex PCR, the repertoire was profiled, and TCRdb retains in-frame clones only, with some absent. The sample holds about 140,000 clones, around 82% seen once. Comment on this clone: The target antigen is unknown.

Source material: PBMCs. This chain connects TRBV10-2 to TRBJ2-5, with a weak D call TRBD1 (5 bases). The receptor comes from a man aged 35-49 years in good health and CMV-seropositive. The CDR3 DNA is TGCGCCAGCAGCCTCCCAGGGAAAGAGACCCAGTACTTC. Translated: CASSLPGKETQYF.